A selection of T cell receptor beta chains follows, all from one sample in a study of T cell repertoires in cytomegalovirus infection. TCRdb reanalysed the reads using MiXCR and keeps one entry per CDR3 protein. This table has 350,000 to 500,000 distinct CDR3 sequences, 31% appearing once. Specimen: PBMCs. These receptors were obtained from a human donor in good health (CMV status not recorded). Some clones in this sample may be carry-over from other donors' samples. Each CDR3 is given with its conserved first and last residue. The order of the fields is J gene, V gene, clone size, D gene, CDR3 DNA, CDR3 protein. D genes are given only for firm matches. Where a row states a size, it is once, few, many or the class of an expanded clone; other rows omit it.

j_gene: TRBJ2-7
v_gene: TRBV5-1
abundance: .
d_gene: .
CDR3nt: TGCGCCAGCAGCCCCACCGATGAATCCTACGAGCAGTACTTC
CDR3aa: CASSPTDESYEQYF

j_gene: TRBJ1-1
v_gene: TRBV6-1
abundance: .
d_gene: .
CDR3nt: TGTGCCAGCAGTGAACTTGGACCGCTCCTGAGCACTGAAGCTTTCTTT
CDR3aa: CASSELGPLLSTEAFF

j_gene: TRBJ2-7
v_gene: TRBV7-2
abundance: many
d_gene: .
CDR3nt: TGTGCCAGCAGCTTAGGTCGGGGACAACCCTACGAGCAGTACTTC
CDR3aa: CASSLGRGQPYEQYF

j_gene: TRBJ2-7
v_gene: TRBV5-6
abundance: .
d_gene: TRBD2
CDR3nt: TGTGCCAGCAGCGAAATAGGGAGGGGCGAGCAGTACTTC
CDR3aa: CASSEIGRGEQYF

j_gene: TRBJ2-1
v_gene: TRBV11-2
abundance: many
d_gene: .
CDR3nt: TGTGCCAGCAGCTCCCCGGGGGTCTTTTCCTCCTACAATGAGCAGTTCTTC
CDR3aa: CASSSPGVFSSYNEQFF

j_gene: TRBJ2-1
v_gene: TRBV5-6
abundance: .
d_gene: TRBD1
CDR3nt: TGTGCCAGCAGCTTGGTGGGGGGGACAGGGGCGGCCCTGTTGAATGAGCAGTTCTTC
CDR3aa: CASSLVGGTGAALLNEQFF

j_gene: TRBJ2-4
v_gene: TRBV3-1
abundance: .
d_gene: .
CDR3nt: TGTGCCAGCAAGCCTGGGATCTCAGCCAAAAACATTCAGTACTTC
CDR3aa: CASKPGISAKNIQYF

j_gene: TRBJ2-7
v_gene: TRBV7-9
abundance: many
d_gene: TRBD1
CDR3nt: TGTGCCAGCAGCCCCACCGGGACAGGGACCTACGAGCAGTACTTC
CDR3aa: CASSPTGTGTYEQYF

j_gene: TRBJ1-6
v_gene: TRBV12-3/TRBV12-4
abundance: many
d_gene: .
CDR3nt: TGTGCCAGCAGTTTAATCCGACTCAATTCACCCCTCCACTTT
CDR3aa: CASSLIRLNSPLHF

j_gene: TRBJ2-3
v_gene: TRBV4-1
abundance: .
d_gene: TRBD2
CDR3nt: TGCGCCAGCAGCCAAGCCCATACAGCGGGGAGCACAGATACGCAGTATTTT
CDR3aa: CASSQAHTAGSTDTQYF

j_gene: TRBJ1-6
v_gene: TRBV6-6
abundance: few
d_gene: .
CDR3nt: TGTGCCAGCAGTTCAAATTATAATTCACCCCTCCACTTT
CDR3aa: CASSSNYNSPLHF

j_gene: TRBJ2-5
v_gene: TRBV5-5
abundance: .
d_gene: TRBD1
CDR3nt: TGTGCCAGCAGCTACCGGGACAGGTCGATAGAGACCCAGTACTTC
CDR3aa: CASSYRDRSIETQYF

j_gene: TRBJ1-1
v_gene: TRBV15
abundance: few
d_gene: .
CDR3nt: TGTGCCACCAGCAGAGAACCAGGGAATACTGAAGCTTTCTTT
CDR3aa: CATSREPGNTEAFF

j_gene: TRBJ1-6
v_gene: TRBV18
abundance: once
d_gene: .
CDR3nt: TGTGCCAGCTCACCGTTAGAAGGGAGTTCACCCCTCCACTTT
CDR3aa: CASSPLEGSSPLHF

j_gene: TRBJ2-5
v_gene: TRBV19
abundance: .
d_gene: .
CDR3nt: TGTGCCAGTAGCCCCCAGGGCCAAGAGACCCAGTACTTC
CDR3aa: CASSPQGQETQYF

j_gene: TRBJ2-1
v_gene: TRBV28
abundance: few
d_gene: TRBD2
CDR3nt: TGTGCCACTTCTAGCGGGGTACCCTACAATGAGCAGTTCTTC
CDR3aa: CATSSGVPYNEQFF

j_gene: TRBJ2-3
v_gene: TRBV10-1
abundance: .
d_gene: .
CDR3nt: TGCGCCAGCAGTGATGTGGAGGGGCCAAGCCCAGATACGCAGTATTTT
CDR3aa: CASSDVEGPSPDTQYF

j_gene: TRBJ1-4
v_gene: TRBV20-1
abundance: .
d_gene: .
CDR3nt: TGCAGTGCTAGCCGAAATGTGGGTGAAAAACTGTTTTTT
CDR3aa: CSASRNVGEKLFF

j_gene: TRBJ2-3
v_gene: TRBV20-1
abundance: .
d_gene: TRBD2
CDR3nt: TGCAGTGCTGCACTACGGACTAGCGGGGTGAGCACAGATACGCAGTATTTT
CDR3aa: CSAALRTSGVSTDTQYF

j_gene: TRBJ1-3
v_gene: TRBV25-1
abundance: .
d_gene: .
CDR3nt: TGTGCCAGCAGTGAATATATGGGCACCGGAAACACCATATATTTT
CDR3aa: CASSEYMGTGNTIYF

j_gene: TRBJ1-3
v_gene: TRBV5-1
abundance: .
d_gene: TRBD1
CDR3nt: TGCGCCAGCAGCCCGGGGACAGTCTCTGGAAACACCAGATATTTT
CDR3aa: CASSPGTVSGNTRYF

j_gene: TRBJ2-1
v_gene: TRBV2
abundance: many
d_gene: .
CDR3nt: TGTGCCAGCGGACTGAGCTCCTACAATGAGCAGTTCTTC
CDR3aa: CASGLSSYNEQFF

j_gene: TRBJ1-1
v_gene: TRBV2
abundance: .
d_gene: .
CDR3nt: TGTGCCAGCAGTATACAGGTTTGGAACACTGAAGCTTTCTTT
CDR3aa: CASSIQVWNTEAFF

j_gene: TRBJ1-2
v_gene: TRBV20-1
abundance: .
d_gene: .
CDR3nt: TGCAGTGCTAGAGTCAGGGCGGGAGGCTACACCTTC
CDR3aa: CSARVRAGGYTF

j_gene: TRBJ2-3
v_gene: TRBV24-1
abundance: few
d_gene: TRBD2
CDR3nt: TGTGCCACCAGTTTGAGGGAGCGGGGCGCAGATACGCAGTATTTT
CDR3aa: CATSLRERGADTQYF

j_gene: TRBJ1-5
v_gene: TRBV20-1
abundance: .
d_gene: TRBD1
CDR3nt: TGCAGTGCTGATAAGGGGGCCTACAATCAGCCCCAGCATTTT
CDR3aa: CSADKGAYNQPQHF

j_gene: TRBJ2-1
v_gene: TRBV7-8
abundance: few
d_gene: .
CDR3nt: TGTGCCAGCAGCTTAGCGCTGGTAGCGTATAATGAGCAGTTCTTC
CDR3aa: CASSLALVAYNEQFF

j_gene: TRBJ1-4
v_gene: TRBV4-1
abundance: .
d_gene: .
CDR3nt: TGCGCCAGCAGCCAAGAAGGCCAGGCAACTAATGAAAAACTGTTTTTT
CDR3aa: CASSQEGQATNEKLFF

j_gene: TRBJ2-1
v_gene: TRBV7-8
abundance: .
d_gene: TRBD2
CDR3nt: TGTGCCAGCAGCTGGACTAGCGGGGGGAACTACAATGAGCAGTTCTTC
CDR3aa: CASSWTSGGNYNEQFF

j_gene: TRBJ2-7
v_gene: TRBV11-2
abundance: few
d_gene: .
CDR3nt: TGTGCCAGCAGCCGGAGGGCTCCACAGGACGAGCAGTACTTC
CDR3aa: CASSRRAPQDEQYF

j_gene: TRBJ1-5
v_gene: TRBV18
abundance: .
d_gene: .
CDR3nt: TGTGCCAGCTCGGACGGAAACAATCAGCCCCAGCATTTT
CDR3aa: CASSDGNNQPQHF

j_gene: TRBJ2-5
v_gene: TRBV11-2
abundance: few
d_gene: .
CDR3nt: TGTGCCAGCAGCCCCTCTTTAGCGTACCAAGAGACCCAGTACTTC
CDR3aa: CASSPSLAYQETQYF

j_gene: TRBJ1-5
v_gene: TRBV25-1
abundance: .
d_gene: TRBD1
CDR3nt: TGTGCCAGCAGTAAACGGGGGACAGGGGTTAATCAGCCCCAGCATTTT
CDR3aa: CASSKRGTGVNQPQHF

j_gene: TRBJ2-7
v_gene: TRBV4-1
abundance: .
d_gene: TRBD2
CDR3nt: TGCGCCAGCAGCCAAGATGCGGCGGGGGTAAACTACGAGCAGTACTTC
CDR3aa: CASSQDAAGVNYEQYF

j_gene: TRBJ2-2
v_gene: TRBV7-6
abundance: .
d_gene: TRBD2
CDR3nt: TGTGCCAGCAGCTTACTCGGTTCTATGACTAGCGGGGGACCCACCGGGGAGCTGTTTTTT
CDR3aa: CASSLLGSMTSGGPTGELFF

j_gene: TRBJ1-1
v_gene: TRBV7-2
abundance: .
d_gene: .
CDR3nt: TGTGCCAGCAGCTTCCCCCGAGGGGGGGCTGACACTGAAGCTTTCTTT
CDR3aa: CASSFPRGGADTEAFF

j_gene: TRBJ2-7
v_gene: TRBV3-1
abundance: .
d_gene: .
CDR3nt: TGTGCCAGCAGCCAGGTTTTTGATTGGACACCTCCCTACGAGCAGTACTTC
CDR3aa: CASSQVFDWTPPYEQYF

j_gene: TRBJ2-4
v_gene: TRBV10-3
abundance: .
d_gene: TRBD1
CDR3nt: TGTGCCATCAGTGAAACCAGGGGGCCCAAAAACATTCAGTACTTC
CDR3aa: CAISETRGPKNIQYF

j_gene: TRBJ2-7
v_gene: TRBV7-9
abundance: .
d_gene: TRBD1
CDR3nt: TGTGCCAGCAGCTCGGGACAGCAGACCTACGAGCAGTACTTC
CDR3aa: CASSSGQQTYEQYF

j_gene: TRBJ2-7
v_gene: TRBV29-1
abundance: .
d_gene: .
CDR3nt: TGCAGCGTTGAAGAGTCCGGACAGTCCTACGAGCAGTACTTC
CDR3aa: CSVEESGQSYEQYF

j_gene: TRBJ2-7
v_gene: TRBV20-1
abundance: .
d_gene: .
CDR3nt: TGCAGTGCTAGCCCTGCTACAAACACCTACGAGCAGTACTTC
CDR3aa: CSASPATNTYEQYF

j_gene: TRBJ2-7
v_gene: TRBV5-6
abundance: .
d_gene: .
CDR3nt: TGTGCCAGCAGCTTTCAGGGAGTAAACGAGCAGTACTTC
CDR3aa: CASSFQGVNEQYF

j_gene: TRBJ2-5
v_gene: TRBV28
abundance: few
d_gene: TRBD2
CDR3nt: TGTGCCAGCAGATTAGCGGGGGGGGAGACCCAGTACTTC
CDR3aa: CASRLAGGETQYF

j_gene: TRBJ1-1
v_gene: TRBV18
abundance: .
d_gene: TRBD1
CDR3nt: TGTGCCAGCTCCCCACGACAGGGGTTGGATGACTCTAGCTTT
CDR3aa: CASSPRQGLDDSSF

j_gene: TRBJ1-5
v_gene: TRBV12-3/TRBV12-4
abundance: .
d_gene: .
CDR3nt: TGTGCCAGCAGTTTATCCGGGGGCAGTGATCAGCCCCAGCATTTT
CDR3aa: CASSLSGGSDQPQHF

j_gene: TRBJ1-1
v_gene: TRBV6-1
abundance: .
d_gene: .
CDR3nt: TGTGCCAGCAATACCAAGACACACTTGAACACTGAAGCTTTCTTT
CDR3aa: CASNTKTHLNTEAFF

j_gene: TRBJ2-3
v_gene: TRBV6-1
abundance: .
d_gene: .
CDR3nt: TGTGCCAGCAGTGAAGGCAGGGGTCCAGATACGCAGTATTTT
CDR3aa: CASSEGRGPDTQYF

j_gene: TRBJ2-7
v_gene: TRBV7-2
abundance: many
d_gene: TRBD1
CDR3nt: TGTGCCAGCAGCTCAAACAGGGGCTACGAGCAGTACTTC
CDR3aa: CASSSNRGYEQYF

j_gene: TRBJ2-3
v_gene: TRBV11-2
abundance: many
d_gene: .
CDR3nt: TGTGCCAGCAGCTTTGATGCCCAGGGTAGAACAGATACGCAGTATTTT
CDR3aa: CASSFDAQGRTDTQYF